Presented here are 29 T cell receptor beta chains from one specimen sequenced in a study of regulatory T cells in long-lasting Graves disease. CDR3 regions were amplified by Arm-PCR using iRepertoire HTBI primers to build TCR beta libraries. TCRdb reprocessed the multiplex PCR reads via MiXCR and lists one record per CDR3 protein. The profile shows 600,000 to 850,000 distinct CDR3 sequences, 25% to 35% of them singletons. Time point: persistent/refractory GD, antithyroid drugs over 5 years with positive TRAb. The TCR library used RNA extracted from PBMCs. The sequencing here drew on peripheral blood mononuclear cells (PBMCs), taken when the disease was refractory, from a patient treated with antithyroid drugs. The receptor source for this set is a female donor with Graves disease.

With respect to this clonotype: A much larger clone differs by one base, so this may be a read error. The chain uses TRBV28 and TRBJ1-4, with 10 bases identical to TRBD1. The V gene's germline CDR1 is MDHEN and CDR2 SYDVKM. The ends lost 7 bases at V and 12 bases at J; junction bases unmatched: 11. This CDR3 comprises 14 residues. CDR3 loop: CASKSGTGAIELFF. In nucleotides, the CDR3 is TGTGCCAGCAAAAGCGGGACAGGGGCTATTGAACTGTTTTTT.

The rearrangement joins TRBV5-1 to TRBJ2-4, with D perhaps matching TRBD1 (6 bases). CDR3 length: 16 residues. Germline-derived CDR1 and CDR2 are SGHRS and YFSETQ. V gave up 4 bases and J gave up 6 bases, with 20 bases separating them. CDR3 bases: TGCGCCAGCAGCAAACAACCGGGACACTCCGCAAACATTCAGTACTTC. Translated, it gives CASSKQPGHSANIQYF. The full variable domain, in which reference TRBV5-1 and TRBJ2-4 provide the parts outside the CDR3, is KAGVTQTPRYLIKTRGQQVTLSCSPISGHRSVSWYQQTPGQGLQFLFEYFSETQRNKGNFPGRFSGRQFSNSRSEMNVSTLELGDSALYLCASSKQPGHSANIQYFGAGTRLSVL.

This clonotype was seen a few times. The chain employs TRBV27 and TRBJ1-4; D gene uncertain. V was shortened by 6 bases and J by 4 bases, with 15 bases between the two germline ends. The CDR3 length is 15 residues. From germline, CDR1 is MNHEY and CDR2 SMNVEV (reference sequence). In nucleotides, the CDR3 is TGTGCCAGCAGGCCCCTGGGAGGGAATAATGAAAAACTGTTTTTT. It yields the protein CASRPLGGNNEKLFF.

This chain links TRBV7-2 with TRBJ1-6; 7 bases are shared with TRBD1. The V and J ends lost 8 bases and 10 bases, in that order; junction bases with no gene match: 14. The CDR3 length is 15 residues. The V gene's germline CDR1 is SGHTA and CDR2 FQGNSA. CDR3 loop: CASSSGGGEASPLHF. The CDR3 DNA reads TGTGCCAGCTCGTCAGGGGGAGGTGAGGCATCACCCCTCCACTTT.

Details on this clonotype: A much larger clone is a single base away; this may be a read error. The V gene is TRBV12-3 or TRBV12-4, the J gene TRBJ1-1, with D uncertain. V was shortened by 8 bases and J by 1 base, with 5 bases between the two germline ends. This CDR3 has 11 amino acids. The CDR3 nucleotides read TGTGCCAGCGGCAAGAACACTGAAGCTTTCTTT. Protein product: CASGKNTEAFF.

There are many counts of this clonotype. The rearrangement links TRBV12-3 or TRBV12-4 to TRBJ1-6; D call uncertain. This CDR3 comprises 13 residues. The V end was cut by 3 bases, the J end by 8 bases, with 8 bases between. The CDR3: CASSLIEYSPLHF. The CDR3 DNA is TGTGCCAGCAGTTTGATAGAGTATTCACCCCTCCACTTT.

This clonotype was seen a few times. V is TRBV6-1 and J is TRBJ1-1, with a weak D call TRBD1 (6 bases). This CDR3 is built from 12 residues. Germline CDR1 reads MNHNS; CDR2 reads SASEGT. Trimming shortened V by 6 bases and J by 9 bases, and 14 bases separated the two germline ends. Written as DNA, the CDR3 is TGTGCCAGCAGGGGGGGGCAGGGAAAAGCTTTCTTT. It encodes CASRGGQGKAFF.

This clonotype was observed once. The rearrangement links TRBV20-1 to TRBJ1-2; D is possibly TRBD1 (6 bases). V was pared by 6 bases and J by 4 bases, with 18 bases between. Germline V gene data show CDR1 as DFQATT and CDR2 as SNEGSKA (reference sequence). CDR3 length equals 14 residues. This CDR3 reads CSAPFQGSSYGYTF. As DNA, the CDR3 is TGCAGTGCCCCCTTTCAGGGGTCGTCCTATGGCTACACCTTC.

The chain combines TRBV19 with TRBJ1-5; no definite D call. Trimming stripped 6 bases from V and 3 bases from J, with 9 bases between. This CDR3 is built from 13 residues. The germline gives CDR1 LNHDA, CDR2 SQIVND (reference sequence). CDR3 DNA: TGTGCCAGTAGCACACCCTACAATCAGCCCCAGCATTTT. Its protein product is CASSTPYNQPQHF.

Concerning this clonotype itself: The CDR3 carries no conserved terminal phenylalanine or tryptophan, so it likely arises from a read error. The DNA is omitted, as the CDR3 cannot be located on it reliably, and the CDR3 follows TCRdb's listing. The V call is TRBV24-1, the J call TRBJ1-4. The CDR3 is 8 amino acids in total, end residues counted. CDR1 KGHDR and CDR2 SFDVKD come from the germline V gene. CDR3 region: CAKEPHCL.

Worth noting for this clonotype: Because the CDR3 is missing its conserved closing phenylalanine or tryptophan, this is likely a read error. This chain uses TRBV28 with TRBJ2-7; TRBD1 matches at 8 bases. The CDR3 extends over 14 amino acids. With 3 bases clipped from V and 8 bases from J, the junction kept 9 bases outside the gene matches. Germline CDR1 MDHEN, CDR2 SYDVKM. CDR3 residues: CASSLGQVPTKQYL. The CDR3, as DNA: TGTGCCAGCAGTTTGGGACAGGTGCCTACGAAGCAGTACCTC.

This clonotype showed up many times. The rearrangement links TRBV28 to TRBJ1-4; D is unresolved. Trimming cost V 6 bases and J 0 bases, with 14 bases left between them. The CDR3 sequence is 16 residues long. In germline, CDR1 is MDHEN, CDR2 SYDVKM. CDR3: CASRNYHGATNEKLFF. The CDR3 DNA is TGTGCCAGCAGGAATTACCACGGAGCAACTAATGAAAAACTGTTTTTT.

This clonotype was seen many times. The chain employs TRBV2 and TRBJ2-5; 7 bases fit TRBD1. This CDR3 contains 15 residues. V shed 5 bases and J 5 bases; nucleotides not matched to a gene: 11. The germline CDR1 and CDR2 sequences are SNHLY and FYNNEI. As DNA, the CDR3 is TGTGCCAGCAGTAAAGAGACAGGGTCAGGGGAGACCCAGTACTTC. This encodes CASSKETGSGETQYF.

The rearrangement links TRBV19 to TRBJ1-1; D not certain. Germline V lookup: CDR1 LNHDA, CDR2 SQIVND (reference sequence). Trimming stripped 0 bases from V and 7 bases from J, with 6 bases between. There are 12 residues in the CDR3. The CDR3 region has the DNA TGTGCCAGTAGTATAGAAGGCCGTGAAGCTTTCTTT. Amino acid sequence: CASSIEGREAFF.

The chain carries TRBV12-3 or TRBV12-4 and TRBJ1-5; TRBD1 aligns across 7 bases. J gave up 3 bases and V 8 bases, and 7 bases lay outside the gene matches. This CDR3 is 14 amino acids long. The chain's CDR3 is CASSHRGDNQPQHF. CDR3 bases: TGTGCCAGCTCACACAGGGGTGACAATCAGCCCCAGCATTTT.

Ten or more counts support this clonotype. The CDR3: CASTHPPGEGYTF. Here the CDR3 DNA reads TGTGCCAGCACCCACCCCCCAGGGGAAGGCTACACCTTC. The rearrangement uses TRBV12-3 or TRBV12-4 and TRBJ1-2, with D perhaps matching TRBD1 (6 bases). The CDR3 is made up of 13 amino acids. V lost 7 bases and J lost 8, with 17 bases in between.

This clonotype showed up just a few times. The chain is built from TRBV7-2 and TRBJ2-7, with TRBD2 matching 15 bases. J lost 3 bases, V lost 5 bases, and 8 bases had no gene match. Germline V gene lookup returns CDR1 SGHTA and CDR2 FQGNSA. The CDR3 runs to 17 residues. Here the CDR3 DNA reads TGTGCCAGCAGCCCGGGACTAGCGGGAGGATCTAGCTACGAGCAGTACTTC. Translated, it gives CASSPGLAGGSSYEQYF.

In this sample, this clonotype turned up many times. CDR3 protein: CASSLGLSGETQYF. The CDR3, as DNA: TGTGCCAGCAGCTTAGGGTTGAGCGGTGAGACCCAGTACTTC. V gene TRBV11-2 combines with J gene TRBJ2-5; perhaps TRBD2 as D (5 bases). V was shortened by 1 base and J by 5 bases, with 11 bases between the two germline ends. CDR3 length equals 14 residues. Germline V CDR1 and CDR2: SGHAT, FQNNGV.

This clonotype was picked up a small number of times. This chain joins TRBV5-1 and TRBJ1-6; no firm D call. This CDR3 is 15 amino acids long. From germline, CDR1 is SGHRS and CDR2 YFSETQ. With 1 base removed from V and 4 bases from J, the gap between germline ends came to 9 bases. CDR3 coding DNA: TGCGCCAGCAGCTTGAGAACAGTTTATAATTCACCCCTCCACTTT. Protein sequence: CASSLRTVYNSPLHF.

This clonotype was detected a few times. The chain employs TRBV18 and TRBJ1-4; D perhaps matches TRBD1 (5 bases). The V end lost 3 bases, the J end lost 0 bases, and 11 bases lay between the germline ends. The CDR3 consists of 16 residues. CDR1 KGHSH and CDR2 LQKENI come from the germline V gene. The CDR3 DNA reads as TGTGCCAGCTCACCGGGACGAATGACAACTAATGAAAAACTGTTTTTT. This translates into CASSPGRMTTNEKLFF. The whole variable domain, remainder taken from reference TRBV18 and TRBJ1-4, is NAGVMQNPRHLVRRRGQEARLRCSPMKGHSHVYWYRQLPEEGLKFMVYLQKENIIDESGMPKERFSAEFPKEGPSILRIQQVVRGDSAAYFCASSPGRMTTNEKLFFGSGTQLSVL.

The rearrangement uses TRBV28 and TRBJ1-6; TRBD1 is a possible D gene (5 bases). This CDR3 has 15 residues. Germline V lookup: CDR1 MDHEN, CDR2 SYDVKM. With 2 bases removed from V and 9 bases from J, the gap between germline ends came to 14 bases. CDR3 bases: TGTGCCAGCAGTTTAATTACAGGAGCGGCTTCACCCCTCCACTTT. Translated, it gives CASSLITGAASPLHF.

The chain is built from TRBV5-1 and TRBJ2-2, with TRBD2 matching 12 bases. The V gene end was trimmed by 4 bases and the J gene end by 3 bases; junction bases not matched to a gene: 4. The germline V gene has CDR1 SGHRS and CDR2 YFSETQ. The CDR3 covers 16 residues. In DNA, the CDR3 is TGCGCCAGCAGCCGACTAGCGGGAGCGGACACCGGGGAGCTGTTTTTT. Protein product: CASSRLAGADTGELFF. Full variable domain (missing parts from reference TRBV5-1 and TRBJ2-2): KAGVTQTPRYLIKTRGQQVTLSCSPISGHRSVSWYQQTPGQGLQFLFEYFSETQRNKGNFPGRFSGRQFSNSRSEMNVSTLELGDSALYLCASSRLAGADTGELFFGEGSRLTVL.

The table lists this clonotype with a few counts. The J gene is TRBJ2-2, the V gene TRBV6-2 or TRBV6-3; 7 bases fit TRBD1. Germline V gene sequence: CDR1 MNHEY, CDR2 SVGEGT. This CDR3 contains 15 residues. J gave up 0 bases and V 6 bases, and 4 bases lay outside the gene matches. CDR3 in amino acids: CASRRTGTNTGELFF. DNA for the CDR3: TGTGCCAGCAGAAGGACAGGCACGAACACCGGGGAGCTGTTTTTT.

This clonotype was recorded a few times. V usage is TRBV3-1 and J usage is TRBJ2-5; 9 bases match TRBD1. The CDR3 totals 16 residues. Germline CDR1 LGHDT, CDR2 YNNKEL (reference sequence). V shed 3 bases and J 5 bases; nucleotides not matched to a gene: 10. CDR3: CASSHGDLDRGETQYF. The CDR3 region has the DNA TGTGCCAGCAGCCATGGGGATTTGGACAGGGGTGAGACCCAGTACTTC.

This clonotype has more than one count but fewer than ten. CDR3 protein: CASTYARSSYEQYF. As DNA, the CDR3 is TGTGCCAGCACTTACGCACGGAGCTCCTACGAGCAGTACTTC. The chain carries TRBV28 and TRBJ2-7; D not certain. This CDR3 spans 14 amino acids. Germline V CDR1 and CDR2: MDHEN, SYDVKM. Trimming left V 7 bases short and J 0 bases short, with 13 bases between.

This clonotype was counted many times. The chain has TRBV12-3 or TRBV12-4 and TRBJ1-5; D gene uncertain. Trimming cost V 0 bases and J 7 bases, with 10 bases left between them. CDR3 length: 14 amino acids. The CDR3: CASSLAAIAQPQHF. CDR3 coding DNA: TGTGCCAGCAGTTTAGCCGCCATAGCCCAGCCCCAGCATTTT.

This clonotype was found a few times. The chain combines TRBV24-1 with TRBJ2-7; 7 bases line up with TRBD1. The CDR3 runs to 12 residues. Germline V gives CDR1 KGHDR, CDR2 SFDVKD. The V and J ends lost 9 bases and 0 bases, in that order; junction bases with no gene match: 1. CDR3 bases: TGTGCCACCCGGGACAGCTCCTACGAGCAGTACTTC. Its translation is CATRDSSYEQYF.

The CDR3 is CSVGTFQETQYF. Written as DNA, the CDR3 is TGCAGCGTAGGGACTTTCCAAGAGACCCAGTACTTC. The chain uses TRBV29-1 and TRBJ2-5, with TRBD2 as a possible D gene (6 bases). The ends were cut back, 6 bases at V and 1 base at J, with 9 bases in the middle. Germline V gene data show CDR1 as SQVTM and CDR2 as ANQGSEA. The CDR3 has 12 amino acids.

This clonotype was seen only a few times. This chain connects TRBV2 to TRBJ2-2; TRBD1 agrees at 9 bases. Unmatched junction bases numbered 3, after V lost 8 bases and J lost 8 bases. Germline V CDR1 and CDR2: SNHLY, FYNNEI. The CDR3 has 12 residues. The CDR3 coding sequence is TGTGCCAGCGGACAGGGGAAAGGGGAGCTGTTTTTT. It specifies CASGQGKGELFF. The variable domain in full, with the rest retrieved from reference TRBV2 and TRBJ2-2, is EPEVTQTPSHQVTQMGQEVILRCVPISNHLYFYWYRQILGQKVEFLVSFYNNEISEKSEIFDDQFSVERPDGSNFTLKIRSTKLEDSAMYFCASGQGKGELFFGEGSRLTVL.